Listed below are T cell receptor beta chains from one sample, sequenced in a study of blood T cell repertoires in COVID-19. Generated by immunoSEQ multiplex PCR, the TCRdb table keeps only in-frame clones and is missing some. Of about 72,000 clones in the sample, 88% were seen once. Sequencing used peripheral blood. These receptors all stem from a man in his fifties or sixties with acute or convalescent COVID-19. CDR3s include the opening cysteine and the closing phenylalanine or tryptophan. D genes are given only for firm matches. Rows may omit the clone size; those that give it use once, few, many or a size class.

TGTGCCACCCGGTGGTCCGGCTATGGCTACACCTTC,CATRWSGYGYTF,TRBJ1-2,NA,NA,TRBV28,12
TGTGCCAGCAGTAACAACCAGGGCTACGAGCAGTACTTC,CASSNNQGYEQYF,TRBJ2-7,NA,NA,TRBV27,13
TGTGCCAGCTCACCACAGGACAGAAACAATGAGCAGTTCTTC,CASSPQDRNNEQFF,TRBJ2-1,NA,NA,TRBV18,14
TGTGCCAGCAGTCCCGCCGGGACAGGGTACTATGGCTACACCTTC,CASSPAGTGYYGYTF,TRBJ1-2,NA,TRBD1,TRBV27,15
TGTGCCAGCAGTGGAGCCCGCGCGAACACCGGGGAGCTGTTTTTT,CASSGARANTGELFF,TRBJ2-2,NA,NA,TRBV2,15
TGTGCCAGCAGCTCCCGTCCAGATACGCAGTATTTT,CASSSRPDTQYF,TRBJ2-3,NA,NA,TRBV3-1/TRBV3-2,12
TGTGCCAGCAGCAAATTCTCGGGGGAACCGGGACAGCAAAATCAGCCCCAGCATTTT,CASSKFSGEPGQQNQPQHF,TRBJ1-5,NA,NA,TRBV21-1,19
TGTGCCTGGAGTGTTGGGACAAGGCATACTGAAGCTTTCTTT,CAWSVGTRHTEAFF,TRBJ1-1,few,NA,TRBV30,14
TGTGCCAGCAGCGGTCAGAACACTGAAGCTTTCTTT,CASSGQNTEAFF,TRBJ1-1,NA,NA,TRBV9,12
TGCGCCAGCAGCCAATATGGGACAGTCGATGAGCAGTTCTTC,CASSQYGTVDEQFF,TRBJ2-1,NA,TRBD1,TRBV4-1,14
TGTGCCAGCAAACAAAGGAACACCGGGGAGCTGTTTTTT,CASKQRNTGELFF,TRBJ2-2,NA,NA,TRBV7-6,13
TGTGCCAGCTCACGCTCTAGCGGGGGCTTCACAGATACGCAGTATTTT,CASSRSSGGFTDTQYF,TRBJ2-3,NA,TRBD2,TRBV18,16
TGTGCCAGCTCACCTGTCCTTGACACCTACACCGGGGAGCTGTTTTTT,CASSPVLDTYTGELFF,TRBJ2-2,NA,NA,TRBV18,16
TGTGCCAGCTCACCTGGGACAGACTCCTACGAGCAGTACTTC,CASSPGTDSYEQYF,TRBJ2-7,NA,TRBD1,TRBV18,14
TGTGCCAGCAGTAGGGGACTATCCGTGGACGAGCAGTACTTC,CASSRGLSVDEQYF,TRBJ2-7,NA,TRBD2,TRBV28,14
TGTGCCAGCAGCCAGGACTATAACACCGGGGAGCTGTTTTTT,CASSQDYNTGELFF,TRBJ2-2,few,NA,TRBV6-4,14
TGTGCCAGCAGTTACTCTCGGACTGGAGACTACGAGCAGTACTTC,CASSYSRTGDYEQYF,TRBJ2-7,NA,NA,TRBV6-6,15
TGTGCCAGCAGCGTAGCCGGGACAGGGAACACCGGGGAGCTGTTTTTT,CASSVAGTGNTGELFF,TRBJ2-2,NA,TRBD1,TRBV9,16
TGTGCCAGCAGCTTAGGCAGGGTAAGCAATCAGCCCCAGCATTTT,CASSLGRVSNQPQHF,TRBJ1-5,NA,NA,TRBV13,15
TGCGCCAGCAGCTTGGTTCCCGCGACTAGCGGGGGGGCCGGAGAGACCCAGTACTTC,CASSLVPATSGGAGETQYF,TRBJ2-5,NA,TRBD2,TRBV5-1,19
TGTGCCACCAGGGCGGGGAACACCGGGGAGCTGTTTTTT,CATRAGNTGELFF,TRBJ2-2,NA,NA,TRBV24-1,13
TGCGCCAGCAGCTTGGGGGTTGGGAGCTGGGTCTATGGCTACACCTTC,CASSLGVGSWVYGYTF,TRBJ1-2,NA,NA,TRBV5-1,16
TGCGCCAGCAGCCAAGGCACGATGAGAGAAAAACTGTTTTTT,CASSQGTMREKLFF,TRBJ1-4,once,NA,TRBV4-1,14
TGTGCCAGCAGCAAAGCCTTCTGCCGGGACAGCGGTGAAGCTTTCTTT,CASSKAFCRDSGEAFF,TRBJ1-1,NA,NA,TRBV21-1,16
TGTGCCAGCAGCAGACGACTAGCGGGGGGGGCCCGCCACGAGCAGTACTTC,CASSRRLAGGARHEQYF,TRBJ2-7,NA,NA,TRBV21-1,17
TGTGCCAGCAGCTTGGGCCAGGGCCCGTACTACGAGCAGTACTTC,CASSLGQGPYYEQYF,TRBJ2-7,NA,NA,TRBV7-6,15
TGTGCCAGCAGCTTAAATGGGCACAGAACAAATGAAAAACTGTTTTTT,CASSLNGHRTNEKLFF,TRBJ1-4,NA,NA,TRBV13,16
TGTGCCAGCAGTTACTCGACGGGGGCCTACGAGCAGTACTTC,CASSYSTGAYEQYF,TRBJ2-7,NA,NA,TRBV6-5,14
TGTGCCAGCAGCCAAGATCTTAGGAACACCGGGGAGCTGTTTTTT,CASSQDLRNTGELFF,TRBJ2-2,NA,NA,TRBV3-1/TRBV3-2,15